This TCR beta chain was captured by sequencing in a study of cytomegalovirus exposure and HLA in healthy donors (dated by TCRdb to 2016 to 2017). The study in broad terms: A later analysis indicated that the 95 to 150 validation repertoires were generated on the platform also employed for the roughly 720 repertoires of the first cohort. The study aimed to test whether signatures of past pathogen exposure could be identified by cataloging public T cell receptors. A separate validation cohort of approximately 130 different subjects was used in addition to the approximately 670-subject first cohort. To predict cytomegalovirus infection status, the study brought together high-throughput TCR immunosequencing, statistical association of individual TCRs with disease status, and machine learning. On the study overall, not on this receptor specifically: In vitro tests confirmed that a few of the cytomegalovirus-associated TCR beta chains recognize cytomegalovirus antigens. Cytomegalovirus status was reported to be diagnosed by the classifier with high specificity and sensitivity in both the original and validation cohorts. In the study, approximately 150 TCR beta chains were listed as associated with cytomegalovirus. Subsequent analysis determined that TCRs grouped into clusters in the first cohort also showed a tendency toward co-occurrence across the roughly 110 validation repertoires, and 85% to 95% of cluster scores exceeded 0. Across donors, most TCR sequences were observed very rarely, whereas some public TCRs were present in many individuals. A later analysis lacked HLA typing for the validation cohort, so it scored co-occurrence in that cohort across all 110 or so repertoires. The authors suggested that the approach could potentially be generalized to other disease states and immunological phenotypes.

As encoded in the germline V gene, CDR1 is SGHRS while CDR2 is YFSETQ. The CDR3 measures 14 amino acids from cysteine to phenylalanine. Kept here is only the CDR3 DNA, which spans 42 bases and is read in frame from base 1. V and J are truncated by 0 bases and 2 bases respectively, leaving an intervening sequence of 6 bases. The donors were included in the validation cohort of roughly 130 subjects, a group kept apart from the roughly 680-subject first cohort. Note on this clone: This clone's antigen is unknown. Nothing much larger sits one base from this clone, and base qualities are not available.

The library was made by the immunoSEQ multiplex PCR assay. The source study handled its data this way. A statistical classification framework was developed to diagnose cytomegalovirus status using the catalog of TCR beta chain sequences. TCRdb obtained this table from immuneACCESS and retained in-frame rearrangements with V and J assigned. These tables miss some clones; where compared with another copy, unresolved V genes account for less than half of the shortfall, and the remainder is unexplained. V, J and clone size reflect that table, while D and trimming were determined from the DNA. Across this sample there are tens of thousands of clones, with around 95% seen only once. About 4.3% of the sample goes to the ten largest clones.

The sequence was obtained from a man younger than 35 in good health and CMV-seropositive. The sample was PBMCs. The chain uses TRBV5-1 and TRBJ2-1; possibly the D gene is TRBD2, per 5 matching bases. The sequence in DNA is TGCGCCAGCAGCTTGGCTAGCCCCTACAATGAGCAGTTCTTC. Its amino acids are CASSLASPYNEQFF. This CDR3, with the reference TRBV5-1 and TRBJ2-1 proteins standing in past its ends, gives the full variable domain KAGVTQTPRYLIKTRGQQVTLSCSPISGHRSVSWYQQTPGQGLQFLFEYFSETQRNKGNFPGRFSGRQFSNSRSEMNVSTLELGDSALYLCASSLASPYNEQFFGPGTRLTVL.